Below, 13 T cell receptor beta chains from the same sample are listed, as sequenced in a study of blood T cells in healthy people across ages. For the second PCR, which ran for 7 to 11 cycles, a sample-barcoded 5' primer and a J-beta primer mix were used. TCRdb called the 5' RACE reads again in MiXCR, with one record for every CDR3 protein. The table includes about 760,000 distinct CDR3 sequences, about 25% detected once. This same sample was also part of a study on T cells of mothers and their children.

Sequenced input: blood. The receptors come from a boy younger than 18 in good health.

The CDR3 nucleotides are TGTGCCAGCAGCCAGGGGGCCTCCTACAATGAGCAGTTCTTC. Translated, it gives CASSQGASYNEQFF. The chain has TRBV25-1 and TRBJ2-1; 8 nucleotides agree with TRBD1. There are 14 residues in the CDR3. Germline CDR1 MGHDK, CDR2 SYGVNS. Losses at the gene ends were 6 bases for V and 0 bases for J; bases not matched to a gene: 1. The variable domain in full, completed from reference TRBV25-1 and TRBJ2-1, reads EADIYQTPRYLVIGTGKKITLECSQTMGHDKMYWYQQDPGMELHLIHYSYGVNSTEKGDLSSESTVSRIRTEHFPLTLESARPSHTSQYLCASSQGASYNEQFFGPGTRLTVL.

The chain has TRBV19 and TRBJ2-3; 8 nucleotides line up with TRBD2. The CDR3 has 15 residues. Germline CDR1 LNHDA, CDR2 SQIVND (reference sequence). V shed 11 bases, J shed 5 bases, and the junction held 15 bases outside the gene matches. CDR3 in DNA: TGTGCCTCTTTGAGGCGAGCGGGAGTGGGAGATACGCAGTATTTT. Amino acids: CASLRRAGVGDTQYF.

This clonotype has more than one count but fewer than ten. DNA of the CDR3: TGTGCCAGCAGCCCCGGCGTTGGGCCCGGGTACGAGCAGTACTTC. This encodes CASSPGVGPGYEQYF. The chain is built from TRBV7-8 and TRBJ2-7; D call uncertain. The germline V gene has CDR1 SGHVS and CDR2 FQNEAQ. V dropped 5 bases and J dropped 4 bases, with 18 bases sitting between them. This CDR3 has 15 residues.

This clonotype showed up just a few times. The chain combines TRBV7-9 with TRBJ2-4; 9 nucleotides match TRBD1. CDR3 size: 15 residues. V lost 6 bases and J lost 7; bases outside the gene matches: 10. CDR1 and CDR2 from the germline V gene are SEHNR and FQNEAQ (reference sequence). CDR3 loop: CASSATVDRGNIQYF. The DNA of the CDR3 is TGTGCCAGCAGTGCTACCGTGGACAGGGGTAACATTCAGTACTTC.

The chain couples TRBV27 to TRBJ2-7, with D hard to call. The V end was cut by 6 bases, the J end by 3 bases, with 15 bases between. This CDR3 is 14 amino acids long. Per germline, CDR1 MNHEY and CDR2 SMNVEV (reference sequence). The CDR3 nucleotides read TGTGCCAGCAGCTTCAAATGGGTGGGCTACGAGCAGTACTTC. Protein: CASSFKWVGYEQYF.

A note on this clonotype: One end of the junction fails to match germline, which may point to a read error. The rearrangement uses TRBV7-7 and TRBJ1-1; unclear D gene. CDR1 is SSHAT and CDR2 is FNYEAQ in the germline V gene (reference sequence). The CDR3 runs 15 residues. The CDR3 DNA is TGTGCTAGCAGTCCGACCCGGGGAATCGACACTGAAGCTTTCTTT. Its translation is CASSPTRGIDTEAFF.

This clonotype came up a few times. The rearrangement joins TRBV27 to TRBJ2-1; D possibly corresponds to TRBD1 (6 bases). Germline loops: CDR1 MNHEY, CDR2 SMNVEV (reference sequence). The CDR3 length is 13 residues. V gave up 6 bases and J gave up 5 bases, with 11 bases separating them. CDR3 in amino acids: CASRPDRNNEQFF. The CDR3 bases are TGTGCCAGCAGGCCCGACAGGAACAATGAGCAGTTCTTC.

This chain uses TRBV28 with TRBJ1-3; D is uncertain. This CDR3 contains 15 residues. V lost 4 bases to trimming and J lost 2 bases, with 12 bases between them. Germline V gene sequence: CDR1 MDHEN, CDR2 SYDVKM. The CDR3 is CASSSYPGTGNTIYF. CDR3 nucleotide sequence: TGTGCCAGCAGTTCCTACCCCGGCACTGGAAACACCATATATTTT. Drawing the rest from reference TRBV28 and TRBJ1-3, the complete variable domain is DVKVTQSSRYLVKRTGEKVFLECVQDMDHENMFWYRQDPGLGLRLIYFSYDVKMKEKGDIPEGYSVSREKKERFSLILESASTNQTSMYLCASSSYPGTGNTIYFGEGSWLTVV.

This clonotype came up a few times. J is TRBJ2-5 and V is TRBV7-2; no definite D call. The better agreement between TRBJ2-1 and the DNA end casts doubt on the J call. In germline, CDR1 is SGHTA, CDR2 FQGNSA. This CDR3 has 11 amino acids. The CDR3 is CASSLSTEQFF. Here the CDR3 DNA reads TGTGCCAGCAGCTTATCGACGGAGCAGTTCTTC.

This chain joins TRBV7-9 and TRBJ2-7; 7 positions match TRBD1. J was trimmed by 2 bases and V by 5 bases; bases with no gene match: 12. The germline V gene encodes CDR1 SEHNR and CDR2 FQNEAQ (reference sequence). The CDR3 has 16 residues. Written as DNA, the CDR3 is TGTGCCAGCAGCCCCCTAGAGGACAGGAACCCCTACGAGCAGTACTTC. This gives the protein CASSPLEDRNPYEQYF.

This chain connects TRBV20-1 to TRBJ2-1; perhaps TRBD2 as D (5 bases). This CDR3 comprises 13 residues. The germline V gene encodes CDR1 DFQATT and CDR2 SNEGSKA (reference sequence). CDR3 amino acids: CSVRLAAYNEQFF. CDR3 in DNA: TGCAGCGTACGTCTAGCAGCGTACAATGAGCAGTTCTTC.

The rearrangement joins TRBV24-1 to TRBJ2-5; 8 bases agree with TRBD1. Germline V gene lookup returns CDR1 KGHDR and CDR2 SFDVKD. The CDR3 has 16 amino acids. With 0 bases clipped from V and 1 base from J, the junction kept 3 bases outside the gene matches. CDR3 residues: CATSDLETGVQETQYF. The DNA of the CDR3 is TGTGCCACCAGTGATTTGGAGACAGGGGTCCAAGAGACCCAGTACTTC.

V gene TRBV2 combines with J gene TRBJ2-1; D is undetermined. Trimming shortened V by 7 bases and J by 2 bases, and 12 bases separated the two germline ends. CDR1 SNHLY and CDR2 FYNNEI come from the germline V gene. This CDR3 contains 14 residues. The CDR3 here is CASIKNLAYNEQFF. In nucleotides, the CDR3 is TGTGCCAGCATTAAAAATCTGGCCTACAATGAGCAGTTCTTC.